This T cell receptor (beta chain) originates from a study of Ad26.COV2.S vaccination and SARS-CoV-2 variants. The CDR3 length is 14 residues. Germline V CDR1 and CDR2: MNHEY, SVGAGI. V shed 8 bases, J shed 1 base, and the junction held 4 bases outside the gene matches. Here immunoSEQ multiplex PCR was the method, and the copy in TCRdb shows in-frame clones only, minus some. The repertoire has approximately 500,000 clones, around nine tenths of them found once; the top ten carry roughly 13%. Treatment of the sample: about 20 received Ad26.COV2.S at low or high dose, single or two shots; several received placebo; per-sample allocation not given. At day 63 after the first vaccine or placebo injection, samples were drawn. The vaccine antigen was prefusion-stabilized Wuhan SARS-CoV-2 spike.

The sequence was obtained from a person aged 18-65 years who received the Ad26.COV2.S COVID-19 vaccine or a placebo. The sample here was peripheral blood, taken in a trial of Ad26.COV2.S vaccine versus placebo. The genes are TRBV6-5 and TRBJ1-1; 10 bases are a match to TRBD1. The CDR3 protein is CASARTGGNTEAFF. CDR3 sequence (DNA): TGTGCCAGCGCCCGGACAGGGGGGAACACTGAAGCTTTCTTT.